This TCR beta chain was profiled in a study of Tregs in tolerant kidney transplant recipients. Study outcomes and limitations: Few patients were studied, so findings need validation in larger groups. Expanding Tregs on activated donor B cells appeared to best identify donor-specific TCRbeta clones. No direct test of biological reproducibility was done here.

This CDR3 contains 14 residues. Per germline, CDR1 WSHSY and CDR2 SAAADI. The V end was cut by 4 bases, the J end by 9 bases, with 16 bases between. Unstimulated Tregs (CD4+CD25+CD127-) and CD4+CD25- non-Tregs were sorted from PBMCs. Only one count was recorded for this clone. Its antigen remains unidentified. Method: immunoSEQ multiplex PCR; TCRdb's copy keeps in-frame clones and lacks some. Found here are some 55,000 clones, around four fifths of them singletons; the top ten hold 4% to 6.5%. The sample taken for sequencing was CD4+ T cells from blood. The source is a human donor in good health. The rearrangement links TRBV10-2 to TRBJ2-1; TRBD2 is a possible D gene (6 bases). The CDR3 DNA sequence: TGCGCCAGCAGTGCCCTTAGCGGTCGGGGTGAGCAGTTCTTC. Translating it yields CASSALSGRGEQFF.